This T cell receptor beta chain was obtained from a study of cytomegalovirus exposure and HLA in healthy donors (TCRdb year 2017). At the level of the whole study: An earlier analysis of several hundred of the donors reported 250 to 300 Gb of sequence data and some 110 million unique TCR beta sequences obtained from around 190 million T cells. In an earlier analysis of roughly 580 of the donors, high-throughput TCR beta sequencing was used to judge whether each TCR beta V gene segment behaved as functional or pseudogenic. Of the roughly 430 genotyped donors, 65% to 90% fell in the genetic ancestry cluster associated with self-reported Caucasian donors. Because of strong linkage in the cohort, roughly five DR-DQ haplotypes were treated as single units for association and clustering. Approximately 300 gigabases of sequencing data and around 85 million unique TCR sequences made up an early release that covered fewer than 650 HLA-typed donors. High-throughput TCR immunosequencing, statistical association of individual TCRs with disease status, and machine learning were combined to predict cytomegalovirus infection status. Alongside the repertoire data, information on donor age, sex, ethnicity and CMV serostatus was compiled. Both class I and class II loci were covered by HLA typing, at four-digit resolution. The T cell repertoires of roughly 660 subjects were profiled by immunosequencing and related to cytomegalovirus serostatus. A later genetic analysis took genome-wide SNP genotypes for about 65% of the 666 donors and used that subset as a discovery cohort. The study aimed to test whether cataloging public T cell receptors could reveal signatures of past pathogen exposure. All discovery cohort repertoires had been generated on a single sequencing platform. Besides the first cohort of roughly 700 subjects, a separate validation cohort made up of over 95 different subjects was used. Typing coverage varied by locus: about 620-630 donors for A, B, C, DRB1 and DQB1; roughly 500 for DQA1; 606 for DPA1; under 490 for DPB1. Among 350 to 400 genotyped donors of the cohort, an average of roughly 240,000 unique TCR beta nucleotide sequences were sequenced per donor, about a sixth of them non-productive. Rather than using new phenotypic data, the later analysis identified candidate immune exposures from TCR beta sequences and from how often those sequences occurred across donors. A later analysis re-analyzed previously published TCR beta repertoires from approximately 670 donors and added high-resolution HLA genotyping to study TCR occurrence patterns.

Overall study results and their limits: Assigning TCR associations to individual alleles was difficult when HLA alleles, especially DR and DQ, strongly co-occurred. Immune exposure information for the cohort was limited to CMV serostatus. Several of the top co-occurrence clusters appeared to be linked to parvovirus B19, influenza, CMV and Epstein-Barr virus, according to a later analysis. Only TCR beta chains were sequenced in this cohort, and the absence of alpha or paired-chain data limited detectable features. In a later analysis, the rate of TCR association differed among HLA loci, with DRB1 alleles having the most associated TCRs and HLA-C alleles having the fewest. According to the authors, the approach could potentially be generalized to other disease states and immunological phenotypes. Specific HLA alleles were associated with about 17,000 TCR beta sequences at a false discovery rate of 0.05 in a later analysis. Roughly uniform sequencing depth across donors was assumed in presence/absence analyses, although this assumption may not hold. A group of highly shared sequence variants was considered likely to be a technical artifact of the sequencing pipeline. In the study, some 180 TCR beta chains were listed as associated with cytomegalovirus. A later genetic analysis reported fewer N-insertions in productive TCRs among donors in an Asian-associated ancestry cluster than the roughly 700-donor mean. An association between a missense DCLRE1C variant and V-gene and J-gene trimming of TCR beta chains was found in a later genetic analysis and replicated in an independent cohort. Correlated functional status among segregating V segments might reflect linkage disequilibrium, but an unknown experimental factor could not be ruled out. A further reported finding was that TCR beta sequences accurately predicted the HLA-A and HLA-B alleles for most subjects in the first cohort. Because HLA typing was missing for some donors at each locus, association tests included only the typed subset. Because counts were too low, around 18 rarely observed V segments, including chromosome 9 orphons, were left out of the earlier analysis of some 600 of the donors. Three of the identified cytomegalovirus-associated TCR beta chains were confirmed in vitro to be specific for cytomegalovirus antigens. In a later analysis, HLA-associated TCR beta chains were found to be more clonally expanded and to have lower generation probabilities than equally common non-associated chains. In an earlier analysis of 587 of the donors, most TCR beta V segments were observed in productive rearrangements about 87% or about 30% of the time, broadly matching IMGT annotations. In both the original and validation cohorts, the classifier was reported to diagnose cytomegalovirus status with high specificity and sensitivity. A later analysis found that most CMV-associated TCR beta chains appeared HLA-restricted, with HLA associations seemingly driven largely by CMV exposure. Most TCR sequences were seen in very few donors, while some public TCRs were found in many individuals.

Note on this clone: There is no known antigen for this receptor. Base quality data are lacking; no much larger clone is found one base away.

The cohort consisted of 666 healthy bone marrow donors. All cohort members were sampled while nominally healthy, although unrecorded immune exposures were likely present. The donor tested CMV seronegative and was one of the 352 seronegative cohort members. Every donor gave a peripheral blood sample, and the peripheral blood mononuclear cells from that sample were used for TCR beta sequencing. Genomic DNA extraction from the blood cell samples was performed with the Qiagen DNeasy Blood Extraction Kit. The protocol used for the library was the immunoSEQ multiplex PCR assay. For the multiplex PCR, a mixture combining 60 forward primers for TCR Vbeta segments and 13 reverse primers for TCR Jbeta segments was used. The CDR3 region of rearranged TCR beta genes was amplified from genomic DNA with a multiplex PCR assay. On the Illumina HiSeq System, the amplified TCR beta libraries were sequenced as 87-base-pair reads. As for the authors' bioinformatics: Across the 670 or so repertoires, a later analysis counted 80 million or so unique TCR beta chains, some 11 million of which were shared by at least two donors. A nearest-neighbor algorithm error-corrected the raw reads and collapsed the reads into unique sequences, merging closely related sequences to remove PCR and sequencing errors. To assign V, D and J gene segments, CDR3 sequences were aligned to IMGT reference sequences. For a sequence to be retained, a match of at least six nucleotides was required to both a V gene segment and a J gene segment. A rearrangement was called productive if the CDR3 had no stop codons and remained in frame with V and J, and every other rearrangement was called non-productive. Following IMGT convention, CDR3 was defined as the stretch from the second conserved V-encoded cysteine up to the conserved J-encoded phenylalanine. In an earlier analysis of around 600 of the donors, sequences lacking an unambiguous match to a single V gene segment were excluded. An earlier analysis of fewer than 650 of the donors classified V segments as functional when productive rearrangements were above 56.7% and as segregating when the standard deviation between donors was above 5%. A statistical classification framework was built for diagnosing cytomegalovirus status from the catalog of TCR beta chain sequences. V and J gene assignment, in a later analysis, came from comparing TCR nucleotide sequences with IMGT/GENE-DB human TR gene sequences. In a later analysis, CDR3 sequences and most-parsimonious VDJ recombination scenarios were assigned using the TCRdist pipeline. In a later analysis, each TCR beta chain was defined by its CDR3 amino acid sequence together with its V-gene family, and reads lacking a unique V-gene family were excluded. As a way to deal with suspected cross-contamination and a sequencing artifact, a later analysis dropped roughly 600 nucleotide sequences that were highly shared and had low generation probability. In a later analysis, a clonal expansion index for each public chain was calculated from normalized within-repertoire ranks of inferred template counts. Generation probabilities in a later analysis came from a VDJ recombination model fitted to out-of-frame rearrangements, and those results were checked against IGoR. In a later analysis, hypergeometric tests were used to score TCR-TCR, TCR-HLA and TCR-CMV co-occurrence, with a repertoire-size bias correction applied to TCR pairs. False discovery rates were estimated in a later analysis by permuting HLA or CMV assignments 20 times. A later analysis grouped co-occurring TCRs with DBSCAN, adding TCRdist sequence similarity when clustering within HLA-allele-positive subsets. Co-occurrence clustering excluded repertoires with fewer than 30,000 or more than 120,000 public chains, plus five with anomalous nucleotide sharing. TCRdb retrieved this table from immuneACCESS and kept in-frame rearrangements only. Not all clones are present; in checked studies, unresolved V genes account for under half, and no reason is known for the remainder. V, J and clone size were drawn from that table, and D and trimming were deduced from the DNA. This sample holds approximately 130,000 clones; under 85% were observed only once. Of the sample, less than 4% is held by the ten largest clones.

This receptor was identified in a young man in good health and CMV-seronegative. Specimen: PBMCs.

The CDR3 in this case is CASSPNLSGSSYNEQFF. The DNA is as follows: TGCGCCAGCAGCCCGAACCTTAGCGGAAGCTCCTACAATGAGCAGTTCTTC. The chain is made from TRBV5-1 and TRBJ2-1, with a weak D call of TRBD2 (6 bases match). From its cysteine to its phenylalanine, the CDR3 spans 17 amino acids. Only the CDR3 DNA stays, 51 bases, in frame from base 1. V lost 4 bases and J lost 0 bases; the stretch between them is 17 bases long. The germline V gene provides CDR1 SGHRS and CDR2 YFSETQ. Outside the CDR3, residues come from the reference TRBV5-1 and TRBJ2-1 proteins, so the full variable domain is: KAGVTQTPRYLIKTRGQQVTLSCSPISGHRSVSWYQQTPGQGLQFLFEYFSETQRNKGNFPGRFSGRQFSNSRSEMNVSTLELGDSALYLCASSPNLSGSSYNEQFFGPGTRLTVL.